Following are 14 T cell receptor beta chains from one sample sequenced in a study of cytomegalovirus exposure and HLA in healthy donors. The PCR made use of 60 Vbeta and 13 Jbeta primers. Only in-frame clones appear in the TCRdb table, and some are missing; sequencing was by immunoSEQ multiplex PCR. The sample includes 110,000 to 150,000 clones, about 76% of them seen just once. The specimen sequenced was PBMCs. The receptors here all came from a male donor in good health and CMV-seronegative.

This chain joins TRBV6-6 and TRBJ1-2; 7 bases are shared with TRBD1. The CDR3 runs 14 residues. The V gene end was trimmed by 0 bases and the J gene end by 4 bases; junction bases not matched to a gene: 2. In germline, CDR1 is MNHNY, CDR2 SVGAGI (reference sequence). The CDR3: CASSYSQGPYGYTF. CDR3 sequence (DNA): TGTGCCAGCAGTTACTCACAGGGGCCCTATGGCTACACCTTC.

For the CDR3, the DNA is TGTGCCAGCAGCTCGGGGGTGCGAGGGCCCCAGCATTTT. Translated, it gives CASSSGVRGPQHF. The chain links TRBV5-6 to TRBJ1-5; possibly TRBD1 for D (5 bases). This CDR3 comprises 13 residues. V was cut by 3 bases and J by 9 bases, with 13 bases left in between. Germline loops: CDR1 SGHDT, CDR2 YYEEEE.

The rearrangement joins TRBV11-3 to TRBJ2-7, with 8 bases aligning to TRBD2. The germline CDR1 and CDR2 sequences are SGHNT and YENEEA. CDR3 length: 13 amino acids. V dropped 4 bases and J dropped 6; count of bases not matched to a gene: 5. CDR3 protein: CASSSGTSSEQYF. CDR3 nucleotide sequence: TGTGCCAGCAGCTCCGGGACTAGTTCCGAGCAGTACTTC.

V and J are TRBV18 and TRBJ2-1, with 8 bases fitting TRBD1. CDR1 is KGHSH and CDR2 is LQKENI in the germline V gene. Trimming cost V 2 bases and J 4 bases; bases outside gene matches: 7. The CDR3 is made up of 16 amino acids. CDR3 in amino acids: CASSPSGTGEYNEQFF. CDR3 bases: TGTGCCAGCTCACCATCCGGGACAGGTGAATACAATGAGCAGTTCTTC.

The rearrangement joins TRBV2 to TRBJ2-1; D is unresolved. In germline, CDR1 is SNHLY, CDR2 FYNNEI. The V gene lost 0 bases and the J gene lost 6 bases, with 6 bases spanning the gap. The CDR3 spans 13 residues. The CDR3 is CASSEAASNEQFF. The CDR3 coding sequence is TGTGCCAGCAGTGAAGCGGCCAGCAATGAGCAGTTCTTC. Drawing the rest from reference TRBV2 and TRBJ2-1, the complete variable domain is EPEVTQTPSHQVTQMGQEVILRCVPISNHLYFYWYRQILGQKVEFLVSFYNNEISEKSEIFDDQFSVERPDGSNFTLKIRSTKLEDSAMYFCASSEAASNEQFFGPGTRLTVL.

The chain recombines TRBV19 with TRBJ1-1; 10 bases agree with TRBD1. The CDR3 loop spans 18 amino acids. Germline CDR1 and CDR2: LNHDA and SQIVND (reference sequence). V gave up 4 bases and J gave up 0 bases; unmatched junction bases: 11. CDR3 sequence: CASSTTDRGQGLNTEAFF. CDR3 in DNA: TGTGCCAGTAGTACCACCGACAGGGGGCAAGGGTTGAACACTGAAGCTTTCTTT.

This clone came up a few times. This sequence joins TRBV7-6 and TRBJ2-3; 7 bases align to TRBD1. The CDR3 runs to 16 residues. The germline gives CDR1 SGHVS, CDR2 FNYEAQ. V lost 4 bases, J lost 6 bases, and 13 bases stayed unmatched. CDR3 residues: CASSSGTAYSSDTQYF. CDR3 coding DNA: TGTGCCAGCAGCTCCGGGACAGCCTACTCATCCGATACGCAGTATTTT.

The chain combines TRBV7-2 with TRBJ1-3; D uncertain. This CDR3 comprises 13 residues. V lost 8 bases and J 0 bases, leaving 8 bases between the germline ends. Germline values: CDR1 SGHTA, CDR2 FQGNSA. The CDR3 coding sequence is TGTGCCAGCTTTAAACTCTCTGGAAACACCATATATTTT. Amino acids: CASFKLSGNTIYF.

This clone was detected only once. This sequence joins TRBV9 and TRBJ1-4; 11 bases match TRBD1. V trimming: 8 bases; J trimming: 0 bases; junction bases outside the gene matches: 12. CDR3 length: 18 amino acids. Germline CDR1 SGDLS, CDR2 YYNGEE. CDR3 region: CARPQGQGGHATNEKLFF. CDR3 sequence (DNA): TGTGCCAGACCGCAGGGACAGGGGGGCCATGCAACTAATGAAAAACTGTTTTTT.

The genes are TRBV6-4 and TRBJ1-6, with 7 bases that match TRBD1. Germline CDR1 is MRHNA and CDR2 is SNTAGT. This CDR3 is 15 amino acids long. Trimming cost V 5 bases and J 5 bases; bases outside gene matches: 6. The CDR3: CASSPTGADNSPLHF. The CDR3 DNA follows: TGTGCCAGCAGTCCCACAGGGGCGGATAATTCACCCCTCCACTTT.

The table lists this clone with a few counts. The J gene is TRBJ2-2, the V gene TRBV14; 7 bases map to TRBD1. Losses at the gene ends were 3 bases for V and 5 bases for J; bases not matched to a gene: 0. The CDR3 loop spans 13 amino acids. Per the germline V gene, CDR1 is SGHDN and CDR2 is FVKESK. The CDR3 nucleotides are TGTGCCAGCAGCCAGACAGGGACCGGGGAGCTGTTTTTT. It codes for CASSQTGTGELFF.

This clone was seen once. The chain recombines TRBV7-3 with TRBJ2-5, with TRBD1 matching over 11 bases. This CDR3 comprises 15 residues. The ends lost 5 bases at V and 6 bases at J; junction bases unmatched: 8. Looked up from germline, CDR1 is SGHTA and CDR2 is FQGTGA. CDR3 nucleotides: TGTGCCAGCAGCACCGGGACAGGGGGTGGAAAGACCCAGTACTTC. This gives the protein CASSTGTGGGKTQYF.

V usage is TRBV5-1 and J usage is TRBJ1-3; TRBD1 matches at 7 bases. The V gene end was trimmed by 2 bases and the J gene end by 2 bases; junction bases not matched to a gene: 7. This CDR3 has 16 residues. The V gene's germline CDR1 is SGHRS and CDR2 YFSETQ. This CDR3 reads CASSFGTVAPGNTIYF. The CDR3, as DNA: TGCGCCAGCAGCTTCGGGACAGTTGCTCCTGGAAACACCATATATTTT.

The chain uses TRBV5-4 and TRBJ1-1; the D is unclear. Germline CDR1 reads SGHNT; CDR2 reads YYREEE (reference sequence). There are 12 residues in the CDR3. The germline V and J ends were trimmed by 0 bases and 9 bases, with 9 bases remaining between them. The CDR3 spells CASSLGQTKAFF. As DNA, the CDR3 is TGTGCCAGCAGCTTGGGGCAGACTAAAGCTTTCTTT.